Listed below are T cell receptor beta chains from one sample, sequenced in a study of T cell repertoires in cytomegalovirus infection. TCRdb processed the reads anew with MiXCR; each CDR3 protein has one entry. This table holds about 830,000 distinct CDR3 sequences, approximately 30% found once. Antigens of these TCRs are unknown. The sample here was cultured CD8+ T cells from PBMCs, taken from culture after CMV antigen stimulation. These receptors all come from a human donor in good health (CMV status not recorded). Some clones in this sample may be carry-over from other donors' samples. CDR3s include the opening cysteine and the closing phenylalanine or tryptophan. The D gene is left open where the match is weak. Rows may omit the clone size; those that give it use once, few, many or a size class.

v_call	clone_size	j_call	d_call	cdr3_nt	cdr3_aa
TRBV4-3	NA	TRBJ2-2	NA	TGCGCCAACAGCCAATCGCCGGATAGTCTTAACACCGGGGAGCTGTTTTTT	CANSQSPDSLNTGELFF
TRBV7-8	many	TRBJ1-3	TRBD1	TGTGCCAGCAGCTTAGGACAGGGGGAAGGAAACACCATATATTTT	CASSLGQGEGNTIYF
TRBV7-2	NA	TRBJ2-2	TRBD1	TGTGCCAGCGACTACAGGGGTCAGAACACCGGGGAGCTGTTTTTT	CASDYRGQNTGELFF
TRBV7-8	NA	TRBJ1-1	TRBD1	TGTGCCAGCAGCTTATCGACAGGGTTCGTCACTGAAGCTTTCTTT	CASSLSTGFVTEAFF
TRBV27	NA	TRBJ2-7	NA	TGTGCCAGCAGTTCACCAACAGAGACCCATTCCTACGAGCAGTACTTC	CASSSPTETHSYEQYF
TRBV24-1	few	TRBJ2-1	TRBD1	TGTGCCACCAGTGATAGGACAGGCTCCTACAATGAGCAGTTCTTC	CATSDRTGSYNEQFF
TRBV24-1	few	TRBJ1-5	NA	TGTGCCACCAGTGAGGCCGGGCATCAGCCCCAGCATTTT	CATSEAGHQPQHF
TRBV7-3	NA	TRBJ2-2	NA	TGTGCCAGCAGCTTAACTGGGGGCGCGGGCGGGGAGCTGTTTTTT	CASSLTGGAGGELFF
TRBV7-9	few	TRBJ1-2	NA	TGTGCCAGCAGCTTTAGCCAGGACAGAGACTATGGCTACACCTTC	CASSFSQDRDYGYTF
TRBV6-5	NA	TRBJ2-7	NA	TGTGCCAGCAGTTCTACAGTCCGCTACGAGCAGTACTTC	CASSSTVRYEQYF
TRBV6-5	few	TRBJ2-1	TRBD2	TGTGCCAGCAGTTACGGGCGGGGGGGCCACAATGAGCAGTTCTTC	CASSYGRGGHNEQFF
TRBV7-9	few	TRBJ2-1	TRBD1	TGTGCCAGCAGCTTGCATTCCACAGGGGAATGGGACCTCTTC	CASSLHSTGEWDLF
TRBV6-5	NA	TRBJ2-5	TRBD1	TGTGCCAGCAGTTACGCAAGGACAGGGGGGATTGAAGAGACCCAGTACTTC	CASSYARTGGIEETQYF
TRBV25-1	NA	TRBJ2-4	NA	TGTGCCAGCAGTGAAGGAGCCAAAAACATTCAGTACTTC	CASSEGAKNIQYF
TRBV2	once	TRBJ1-1	NA	TGTGCCAGCAGTGCCAAGGGTGCCTCTGAAGCTTTCTTT	CASSAKGASEAFF
TRBV7-2	many	TRBJ2-1	TRBD2	TGTGCCAGCGGAGGCGGGGGGGTTTACAATGAGCAGTTCTTC	CASGGGGVYNEQFF
TRBV7-9	few	TRBJ2-7	NA	TGTGCCAGCTGGAGGGGTGGCTCCTACGAGCAGTACTTC	CASWRGGSYEQYF
TRBV7-2	few	TRBJ2-7	NA	TGTGCCAGCAGCAGGTGGGACGGTTCAGGATACGAGCAGTACTTC	CASSRWDGSGYEQYF
TRBV7-9	NA	TRBJ2-5	TRBD1	TGTGCCAGCAGCTTGCCCCTAGCCGGGACAGGGGATCAAGAGACCCAGTACTTC	CASSLPLAGTGDQETQYF
TRBV7-8	few	TRBJ1-1	NA	TGTGCCAGCAGCCGCCAACATACAGGGCGGGGCACTGAAGCTTTCTTT	CASSRQHTGRGTEAFF
TRBV7-9	few	TRBJ2-2	NA	TGTGCCAGCAGCTCGGGAAGGGGAGCGAACACCGGGGAGCTGTTTTTT	CASSSGRGANTGELFF
TRBV5-4	NA	TRBJ2-6	NA	TGTGCCAGCAGCGCTTCGGGGGCCAACGTCCTGACTTTC	CASSASGANVLTF
TRBV6-2/TRBV6-3	NA	TRBJ2-1	NA	TGTGCCAGCAGTTATACACAGGGAAATGAGCAGTTCTTC	CASSYTQGNEQFF
TRBV4-3	NA	TRBJ2-2	TRBD2	TGCGCCAGCAGCCAAGATTGGGCTAGCGGGGGGACCGGGGAGCTGTTTTTT	CASSQDWASGGTGELFF
TRBV6-1	NA	TRBJ1-5	NA	TGTGCCAGCACCGAAGTCGAAAGTTACAATCAGCCCCAGCATTTT	CASTEVESYNQPQHF
TRBV2	few	TRBJ2-5	TRBD2	TGTGCCAGCAGTGCCGGGACTAGCGGGGGGGGGTGGGAGACCCAGTACTTT	CASSAGTSGGGWETQYF
TRBV24-1	NA	TRBJ2-1	NA	TGTGCCACCAGTGATTTTCACGAAGAGCAGTTCTTC	CATSDFHEEQFF
TRBV2	few	TRBJ2-1	NA	TGTGCCATAAGGGGCTTAGTCGATGAGCAGTTCTTC	CAIRGLVDEQFF
TRBV7-9	NA	TRBJ1-1	TRBD1	TGTGCCAGCAGCTGGGACAGGCGGACCACTGAAGCTTTCTTT	CASSWDRRTTEAFF
TRBV7-9	few	TRBJ2-1	TRBD1	TGTGCCAGCAGCACGACAGGGTCAGCCTACAATGAGCAGTTCTTC	CASSTTGSAYNEQFF
TRBV14	NA	TRBJ1-1	NA	TGTGCCAGCAGCCAGTCTCTAAACCGGATCGTAGCTTTCTTT	CASSQSLNRIVAFF
TRBV7-6	NA	TRBJ2-3	NA	TGTGCCAGCAGCGGCATAGATACGCAGTATTTT	CASSGIDTQYF
TRBV6-5	NA	TRBJ1-1	NA	TGTGCCAGCTCAACAGGGTTTTACACTGAAGCTTTCTTT	CASSTGFYTEAFF
TRBV27	NA	TRBJ2-1	TRBD2	TGTGCCAGCAGAGCGGGGGGGTATGGTGAGCAGTTCTTC	CASRAGGYGEQFF
TRBV7-6	few	TRBJ1-1	NA	TGTGCCAGCAGCTACGCAGGGAGTTCCACTGAAGCTTTCTTT	CASSYAGSSTEAFF